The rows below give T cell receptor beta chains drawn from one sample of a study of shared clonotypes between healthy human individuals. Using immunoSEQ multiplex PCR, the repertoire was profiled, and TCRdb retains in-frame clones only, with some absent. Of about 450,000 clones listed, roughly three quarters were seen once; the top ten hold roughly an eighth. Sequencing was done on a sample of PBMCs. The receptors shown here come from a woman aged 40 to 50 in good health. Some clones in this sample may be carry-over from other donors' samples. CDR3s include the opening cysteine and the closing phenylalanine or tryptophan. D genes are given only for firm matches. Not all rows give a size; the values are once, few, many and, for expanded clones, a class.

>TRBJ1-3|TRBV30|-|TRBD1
CAWKTGGADGNTIYF
TGTGCCTGGAAAACAGGGGGCGCGGATGGAAACACCATATATTTT
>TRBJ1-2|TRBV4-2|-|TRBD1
CASSPPGQGQKGYTF
TGTGCCAGCAGCCCGCCGGGACAGGGACAAAAGGGCTACACCTTC
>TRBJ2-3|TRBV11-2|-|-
CASSLVRTVSTDTQYF
TGTGCCAGCAGCTTAGTCAGGACAGTAAGCACAGATACGCAGTATTTT
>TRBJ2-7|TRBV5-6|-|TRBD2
CASSWGSGSDYEQYF
TGTGCCAGCAGCTGGGGGAGCGGGAGTGACTACGAGCAGTACTTC
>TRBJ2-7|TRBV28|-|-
CASSLLGHPYEQYF
TGTGCCAGCAGTTTATTAGGGCACCCCTACGAGCAGTACTTC
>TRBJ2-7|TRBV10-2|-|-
CASEDASTVYYEQYF
TGCGCCAGCGAGGACGCTAGTACCGTTTACTACGAGCAGTACTTC
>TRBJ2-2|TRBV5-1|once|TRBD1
CASSIPQTGPATGELFF
TGCGCCAGCAGCATCCCCCAGACAGGGCCTGCCACCGGGGAGCTGTTTTTT
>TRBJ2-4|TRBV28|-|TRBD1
CASTTLGDREYF
TGTGCCAGCACCACCCTAGGGGACAGGGAGTACTTC
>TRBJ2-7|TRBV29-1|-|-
CSVSGRAAFEDEQYF
TGCAGCGTATCCGGTAGGGCCGCGTTTGAGGACGAGCAGTACTTC
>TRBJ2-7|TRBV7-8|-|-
CASSSRITYEQYF
TGTGCCAGCAGCTCCCGGATAACCTACGAGCAGTACTTC
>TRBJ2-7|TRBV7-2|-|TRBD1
CASSQDRGSHEQYF
TGTGCCAGCAGCCAGGACAGGGGGAGCCACGAGCAGTACTTC
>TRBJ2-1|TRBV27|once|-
CASSPIGAKRYNEQFF
TGTGCCAGCAGCCCGATAGGGGCAAAGAGATACAATGAGCAGTTCTTC
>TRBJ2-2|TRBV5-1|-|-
CASSLFWGSTGELFF
TGCGCCAGCAGCTTGTTTTGGGGATCCACCGGGGAGCTGTTTTTT
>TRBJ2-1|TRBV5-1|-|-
CASSLALRGRGHNEQFF
TGCGCCAGCAGCTTGGCCCTCCGGGGGCGGGGACACAATGAGCAGTTCTTC
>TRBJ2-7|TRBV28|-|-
CASSLGGLAGAGQYF
TGTGCCAGCAGTTTAGGGGGCTTGGCGGGAGCAGGGCAGTACTTC
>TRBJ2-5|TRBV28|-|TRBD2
CASSSRGTSGRETQYF
TGTGCCAGCAGTTCCCGAGGGACTAGCGGGAGGGAGACCCAGTACTTC
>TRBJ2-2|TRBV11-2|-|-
CASILVYGELFF
TGTGCCAGCATCCTGGTTTATGGGGAGCTGTTTTTT
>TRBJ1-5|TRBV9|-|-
CASSPQGFGNQPQHF
TGTGCCAGCAGCCCTCAGGGGTTTGGCAATCAGCCCCAGCATTTT
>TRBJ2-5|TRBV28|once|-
CASSSIGQGPPGTQYF
TGTGCCAGCAGTTCTATTGGCCAGGGGCCTCCGGGGACCCAGTACTTC
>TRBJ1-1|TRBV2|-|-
CASSDRGKNTEAFF
TGTGCCAGCAGTGATAGGGGGAAGAACACTGAAGCTTTCTTT
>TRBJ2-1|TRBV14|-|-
CASSQKTGTGAYNEQFF
TGTGCCAGCAGCCAGAAAACAGGGACTGGTGCCTACAATGAGCAGTTCTTC
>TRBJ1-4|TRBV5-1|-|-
CASSFINPRSEKLFF
TGCGCCAGCAGCTTCATTAATCCGAGGAGCGAAAAACTGTTTTTT
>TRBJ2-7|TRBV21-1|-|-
CASSLGGTGGDVPEQYF
TGTGCCAGCAGCCTCGGCGGGACAGGGGGCGACGTTCCCGAGCAGTACTTC
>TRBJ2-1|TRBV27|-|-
CASSFSFDNEQFF
TGTGCCAGCAGTTTCTCCTTCGACAATGAGCAGTTCTTC
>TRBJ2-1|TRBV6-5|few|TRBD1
CASSYGGQGFYNEQFF
TGTGCCAGCAGTTACGGGGGACAGGGGTTTTACAATGAGCAGTTCTTC
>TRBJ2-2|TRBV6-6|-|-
CASSPGTGELFF
TGTGCCAGCAGTCCGGGAACCGGGGAGCTGTTTTTT
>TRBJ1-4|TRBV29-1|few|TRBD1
CSAKGTGGTNEKLFF
TGCAGCGCCAAAGGGACAGGGGGGACTAATGAAAAACTGTTTTTT
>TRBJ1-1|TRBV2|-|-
CASHRQVRNTEAFF
TGTGCCAGCCATAGACAGGTCAGGAACACTGAAGCTTTCTTT
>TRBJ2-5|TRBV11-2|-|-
CASSPDRSKETQYF
TGTGCCAGCAGCCCAGACAGGTCAAAAGAGACCCAGTACTTC
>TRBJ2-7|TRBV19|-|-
CASSQGPLRSYEQYF
TGTGCCAGTAGTCAGGGACCTCTCCGCTCCTACGAGCAGTACTTC
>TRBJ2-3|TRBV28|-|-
CASSFLGDTQYF
TGTGCCAGCAGTTTCTTGGGAGATACGCAGTATTTT
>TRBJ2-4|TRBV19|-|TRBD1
CASSPQGAAKNIQYF
TGTGCCAGTAGTCCACAGGGGGCGGCCAAAAACATTCAGTACTTC
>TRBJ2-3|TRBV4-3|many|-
CASSQDGFGTDTQYF
TGCGCCAGCAGCCAAGATGGCTTTGGGACAGATACGCAGTATTTT
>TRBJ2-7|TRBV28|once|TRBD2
CASLAGRREGRYEQYF
TGTGCCAGCCTCGCTGGTCGGCGGGAGGGCCGGTACGAGCAGTACTTC
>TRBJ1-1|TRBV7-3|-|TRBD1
CASSLVSGGHTEAFF
TGTGCCAGCAGCTTAGTCTCAGGGGGGCACACTGAAGCTTTCTTT
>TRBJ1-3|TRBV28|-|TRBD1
CASRAQGAGNTIYF
TGTGCCAGCAGAGCTCAGGGGGCTGGAAACACCATATATTTT
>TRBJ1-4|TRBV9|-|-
CASSVGGRTNEKLFF
TGTGCCAGCAGCGTAGGGGGCAGGACTAATGAAAAACTGTTTTTT
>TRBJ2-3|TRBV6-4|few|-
CASSEEDTDTQYF
TGTGCCAGCAGTGAAGAAGACACAGATACGCAGTATTTT
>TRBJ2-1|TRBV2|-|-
CASRRDSSGYNEQFF
TGTGCCAGCCGTCGCGACAGCTCTGGGTACAATGAGCAGTTCTTC
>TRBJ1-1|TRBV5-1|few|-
CASSLNQNTEAFF
TGCGCCAGCAGCTTGAATCAGAACACTGAAGCTTTCTTT
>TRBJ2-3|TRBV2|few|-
CASSAPPDTQYF
TGTGCCAGCAGCGCCCCACCAGATACGCAGTATTTT
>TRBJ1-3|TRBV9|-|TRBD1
CASTGGGGWGGNTIYF
TGTGCCAGCACCGGAGGAGGGGGCTGGGGTGGAAACACCATATATTTT
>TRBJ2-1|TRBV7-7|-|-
CASSSLSDEQFF
TGTGCTAGCAGCTCACTATCCGATGAGCAGTTCTTC
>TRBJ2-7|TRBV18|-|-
CASSRDNSYEQYF
TGTGCCAGCTCCAGGGACAACTCCTACGAGCAGTACTTC
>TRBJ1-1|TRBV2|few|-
CASTTREDTEAFF
TGTGCCAGCACCACCAGGGAGGACACTGAAGCTTTCTTT
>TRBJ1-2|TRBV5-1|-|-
CASSIEGQDGYTF
TGCGCCAGCAGCATCGAGGGCCAGGATGGCTACACCTTC
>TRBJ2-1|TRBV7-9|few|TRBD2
CASSSSTSRNYNEQFF
TGTGCCAGCAGCTCCTCGACTAGCAGAAACTACAATGAGCAGTTCTTC
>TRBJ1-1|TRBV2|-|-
CASSERWGEVAFF
TGTGCCAGCAGTGAACGGTGGGGGGAAGTGGCTTTCTTT
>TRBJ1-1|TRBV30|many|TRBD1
CAWRQGRAYTEAFF
TGTGCCTGGAGACAGGGGAGGGCGTACACTGAAGCTTTCTTT
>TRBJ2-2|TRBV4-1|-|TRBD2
CASSHFGLAVIASGELFF
TGCGCCAGCAGCCATTTCGGGCTAGCGGTCATAGCTTCCGGGGAGCTGTTTTTT
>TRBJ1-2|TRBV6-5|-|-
CASSYSAGASSGYTF
TGTGCCAGCAGTTACTCGGCGGGTGCTAGCTCCGGCTACACCTTC
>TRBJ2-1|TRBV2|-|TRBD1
CASIRDRGFNEQFF
TGTGCCAGCATTAGGGACAGGGGGTTCAATGAGCAGTTCTTC
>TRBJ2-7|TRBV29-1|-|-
CSVKIWDLTSYEQYF
TGCAGCGTAAAAATCTGGGACTTAACCTCCTACGAGCAGTACTTC
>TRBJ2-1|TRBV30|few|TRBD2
CAWRRLAANNEQFF
TGTGCCTGGAGGAGACTAGCGGCCAACAATGAGCAGTTCTTC
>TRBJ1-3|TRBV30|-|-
CAWTNREGGNTIYF
TGTGCCTGGACGAACAGGGAGGGTGGAAACACCATATATTTT
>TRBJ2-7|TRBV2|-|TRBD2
CASSERPAGTYEQYF
TGTGCCAGCAGTGAACGACCAGCGGGAACCTACGAGCAGTACTTC
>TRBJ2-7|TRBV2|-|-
CASSEQGRTTEQYF
TGTGCCAGCAGTGAACAGGGGAGGACTACCGAGCAGTACTTC